This record concerns one T cell receptor (beta chain) sequence. This record belongs to a study of control samples from healthy donors and cancer patients. The germline V gene has CDR1 LGHDT and CDR2 YNNKEL (reference sequence). V lost 4 bases and J lost 9; bases outside the gene matches: 11. This CDR3 comprises 16 residues. Sequenced by immunoSEQ multiplex PCR; TCRdb stores in-frame clones only, minus some. The sample has some 130,000 clones; 90% are singletons. The rearrangement links TRBV3-1 (or the pseudogene TRBV3-2) to TRBJ1-6, with 8 bases that match TRBD1. The sequenced material came from blood. The clonotype comes from a man aged 35 to 55 in good health. Here the CDR3 reads CASSREVRTGISPLHF. For the CDR3, the DNA is TGTGCCAGCAGCCGAGAGGTCAGGACAGGGATTTCACCCCTCCACTTT.